Following are 9 T cell receptor beta chains from one sample sequenced in a study of T cells in Graves' hyperthyroidism and ophthalmopathy. Using RNA transcripts as the source, TCR beta CDR3 regions were amplified. An initial round of RT-PCR targeting the TCR CDR3 relied on the HTBI primer set. TCRdb re-derived calls from the multiplex PCR reads in MiXCR, one entry per CDR3 protein. The sample has some 400,000 distinct CDR3 sequences, 15% to 20% seen once. The source material was blood. The receptors stem from a woman under 30 with Graves' hyperthyroidism.

This clonotype has a count of ten or more. The chain combines TRBV7-1 with TRBJ2-5; TRBD2 matches at 16 bases. TRBV7-1 qualifies as an ORF whose function is uncertain. V shed 5 bases, J shed 1 base, and the junction held 16 bases outside the gene matches. The CDR3 has 21 amino acids. The CDR3 here is CASSPPPGLAGGPTFQETQYF. In nucleotides, the CDR3 is TGTGCCAGCAGCCCCCCTCCGGGACTAGCGGGGGGGCCCACTTTCCAAGAGACCCAGTACTTC.

The sample holds a few counts of this clonotype. The rearrangement uses TRBV4-1 and TRBJ2-3, with a tentative D call TRBD1 (5 bases). The germline V gene encodes CDR1 MGHRA and CDR2 YSYEKL. The CDR3 extends over 16 amino acids. V dropped 2 bases and J dropped 1 base, with 13 bases sitting between them. DNA for the CDR3: TGCGCCAGCAGCCAAACCCCCGTAGGGGGCACAGATACGCAGTATTTT. It specifies CASSQTPVGGTDTQYF.

In this sample, this clonotype turned up many times. The rearrangement links TRBV7-3 to TRBJ2-7; weak D call: TRBD2 (6 bases). Trimming left V 3 bases short and J 3 bases short, with 15 bases between. Germline assignment: CDR1 SGHTA and CDR2 FQGTGA. This CDR3 spans 15 amino acids. The CDR3 spells CASSFLPAGFYEQYF. CDR3 sequence (DNA): TGTGCCAGCAGCTTCCTTCCCGCGGGGTTCTACGAGCAGTACTTC.

The chain links TRBV11-3 to TRBJ2-7, with 8 bases that match TRBD1. Germline CDR1 SGHNT, CDR2 YENEEA. V lost 1 base to trimming and J lost 3 bases; unmatched junction nucleotides: 20. The CDR3 is made up of 20 amino acids. CDR3 nucleotide sequence: TGTGCCAGCAGCTTAGGACAGGGGCCGTGGGGGAGCCGAACAAGCTACGAGCAGTACTTC. Its translation is CASSLGQGPWGSRTSYEQYF.

The genes are TRBV11-3 and TRBJ2-5; 8 bases line up with TRBD1. Germline CDR1 SGHNT, CDR2 YENEEA. CDR3 length equals 15 residues. The V gene end was trimmed by 4 bases and the J gene end by 3 bases; junction bases not matched to a gene: 7. This CDR3 is CASSSDRVKEETQYF. CDR3 bases: TGTGCCAGCAGCTCGGACAGGGTGAAAGAAGAGACCCAGTACTTC.

The chain recombines TRBV7-2 with TRBJ2-5; D is undetermined. The V end lost 0 bases, the J end lost 1 base, and 6 bases lay between the germline ends. CDR3 length: 14 residues. Per the germline V gene, CDR1 is SGHTA and CDR2 is FQGNSA. The CDR3 reads CASSLAVVQETQYF. The CDR3, as DNA: TGTGCCAGCAGCTTAGCGGTAGTCCAAGAGACCCAGTACTTC.

This clonotype has ten or more counts. The V call is TRBV10-3, the J call TRBJ1-2; D perhaps matches TRBD1 (6 bases). The CDR3 consists of 16 residues. Germline V CDR1 and CDR2: ENHRY, SYGVKD. Trimming pared 2 bases from V and 7 bases from J, leaving 20 bases between. The CDR3 region is CAISEPRGGSSSGYTF. In DNA form, the CDR3 reads TGTGCCATCAGTGAGCCCCGAGGGGGAAGCTCTAGTGGCTACACCTTC.

The gene calls are TRBV19 and TRBJ1-2; TRBD1 agrees at 8 bases. CDR1 LNHDA and CDR2 SQIVND come from the germline V gene (reference sequence). V was pared by 5 bases and J by 5 bases, with 10 bases of the junction left unmatched. The CDR3 length is 15 residues. CDR3 nucleotides: TGTGCCAGTAGTTCGCAGGGGGCGTTGAAGTATGGCTACACCTTC. As protein: CASSSQGALKYGYTF.

This clonotype was recorded at least ten times. J is TRBJ1-4 and V is TRBV9; the D is unclear. CDR3 length: 15 amino acids. Trimming took 2 bases from V and 4 from J, leaving 12 bases between them. The germline gives CDR1 SGDLS, CDR2 YYNGEE. The CDR3: CASSVGSSFNEKLFF. The CDR3 bases are TGTGCCAGCAGCGTTGGCAGTTCCTTTAATGAAAAACTGTTTTTT. The variable domain in full, completed from reference TRBV9 and TRBJ1-4, reads DSGVTQTPKHLITATGQRVTLRCSPRSGDLSVYWYQQSLDQGLQFLIQYYNGEERAKGNILERFSAQQFPDLHSELNLSSLELGDSALYFCASSVGSSFNEKLFFGSGTQLSVL.